The 30 T cell receptor beta chains in this list originate from one sample, sequenced in a study of T cells in Graves' hyperthyroidism and ophthalmopathy. Amplification of TCR beta CDR3 regions was performed using RNA transcripts as template. First-round RT-PCR with HTBI primers amplified the TCR CDR3 region. TCRdb ran MiXCR on the multiplex PCR reads and lists one entry per CDR3 protein. The data contain over 700,000 distinct CDR3 sequences, around a third of them singletons. The sequencing input was blood. The receptors were sampled from a woman aged 40 to 50 with Graves' hyperthyroidism.

The genes are TRBV7-2 and TRBJ2-2; D might be TRBD2 (7 bases). The CDR3 contains 13 residues. CDR1 and CDR2 from the germline V gene are SGHTA and FQGNSA. In DNA, the CDR3 is TGTGCTAGGGAGGGGGGGCCGGCCGGGGAGCTGTTTTTT. This translates into CAREGGPAGELFF.

The chain carries TRBV27 and TRBJ2-7; D unresolved. Trimming removed 2 bases from V and 5 bases from J, with 13 bases in between. CDR1 and CDR2 from the germline V gene are MNHEY and SMNVEV (reference sequence). The CDR3 has 14 amino acids. CDR3 DNA: TGTGCCAGCAGTTTAAAGGTTACGGCCCACGAGCAGTACTTC. Translated, it gives CASSLKVTAHEQYF.

This clonotype was counted at least ten times. The genes are TRBV7-9 and TRBJ1-4, with D hard to call. This CDR3 has 13 residues. From germline, CDR1 is SEHNR and CDR2 FQNEAQ (reference sequence). V shed 8 bases and J shed 2 bases, with 9 bases lying between them. CDR3 amino acids: CASARTTNEKLFF. The CDR3 region has the DNA TGTGCCAGCGCCAGGACCACTAATGAAAAACTGTTTTTT. The full variable domain, in which reference TRBV7-9 and TRBJ1-4 provide the parts outside the CDR3, is DTGVSQNPRHKITKRGQNVTFRCDPISEHNRLYWYRQTLGQGPEFLTYFQNEAQLEKSRLLSDRFSAERPKGSFSTLEIQRTEQGDSAMYLCASARTTNEKLFFGSGTQLSVL.

This clonotype was seen many times. The V call is TRBV20-1, the J call TRBJ1-2, with no clear D. Per germline, CDR1 DFQATT and CDR2 SNEGSKA (reference sequence). Trimming removed 3 bases from V and 5 bases from J, with 19 bases in between. This CDR3 is built from 15 residues. This CDR3 is CSASPGASPLYGYTF. The CDR3 DNA reads TGCAGTGCTAGTCCAGGCGCATCCCCGCTATATGGCTACACCTTC.

This clonotype was seen just once. Possible read error: a much larger clone is one base away. The chain carries TRBV7-2 and TRBJ1-1; the D gene is possibly TRBD1 (6 bases). The CDR3 loop spans 16 amino acids. Germline V gives CDR1 SGHTA, CDR2 FQGNSA. V was clipped by 4 bases and J by 5 bases, with 20 bases between them. CDR3 sequence (DNA): TGTGCCAGCAGCTCTTATCCGCAGGGGAGGGGGACTGAAGCTTTCTTT. This encodes CASSSYPQGRGTEAFF.

This clonotype was detected only once. The V and J genes are TRBV4-2 and TRBJ1-5; TRBD1 is a possible D gene (5 bases). The CDR3 covers 13 residues. Germline V gene sequence: CDR1 LGHNA, CDR2 YNFKEQ. Trimming took 8 bases from V and 3 from J, leaving 11 bases between them. CDR3 sequence: CASGLTANQPQHF. CDR3 nucleotide sequence: TGTGCCAGCGGCTTGACAGCCAATCAGCCCCAGCATTTT.

This clonotype was recorded at least ten times. The V and J genes are TRBV5-1 and TRBJ1-2; D is unresolved. Germline assignment: CDR1 SGHRS and CDR2 YFSETQ. V was clipped by 1 base and J by 12 bases, with 19 bases between them. The CDR3 has 14 residues. The CDR3 protein is CASSLRGLSGADTF. CDR3 in DNA: TGCGCCAGCAGCTTGAGAGGCTTATCTGGAGCTGACACCTTC. Using reference TRBV5-1 and TRBJ1-2 for the parts outside the CDR3, the full variable domain is KAGVTQTPRYLIKTRGQQVTLSCSPISGHRSVSWYQQTPGQGLQFLFEYFSETQRNKGNFPGRFSGRQFSNSRSEMNVSTLELGDSALYLCASSLRGLSGADTFGSGTRLTVV.

A remark on this clonotype: This sequence may be a read error, since a much larger clone differs from it by one base. The V call is TRBV19, the J call TRBJ1-1, with unresolved D. The CDR3 contains 15 residues. CDR1 and CDR2 from the germline V gene are LNHDA and SQIVND (reference sequence). The CDR3 region has the DNA TGTGCCGGTAGTATAAATGGTATCCAGAACACTGAAGCTTTCTTT. Amino acid sequence: CAGSINGIQNTEAFF.

This chain links TRBV29-1 with TRBJ2-3, with a tentative D call TRBD2 (5 bases). Trimming pared 3 bases from V and 1 base from J, leaving 11 bases between. Germline lookup yields CDR1 SQVTM and CDR2 ANQGSEA. The CDR3 totals 14 residues. The CDR3 sequence: CSVEKSAGTDTQYF. CDR3 nucleotides: TGCAGCGTTGAGAAGTCAGCGGGCACAGATACGCAGTATTTT.

V usage is TRBV29-1 and J usage is TRBJ2-6; D is unresolved. Looked up from germline, CDR1 is SQVTM and CDR2 is ANQGSEA. Deletions cut 2 bases from V and 11 bases from J, with 10 bases between. The CDR3 runs 12 residues. The CDR3 sequence is CSVELGTDVLTF. The CDR3 bases are TGCAGCGTTGAATTGGGCACCGACGTCCTGACTTTC.

This clonotype appeared many times. The chain joins TRBV29-1 to TRBJ1-1; 8 nucleotides line up with TRBD1. The CDR3 totals 13 residues. Trimming removed 5 bases from V and 3 bases from J; junction bases left unmatched: 5. The germline gives CDR1 SQVTM, CDR2 ANQGSEA. The chain's CDR3 is CSVRQGLYTEAFF. CDR3 nucleotides: TGCAGCGTTCGACAGGGGTTGTACACTGAAGCTTTCTTT.

This clonotype was observed once. CDR3 bases: TGCGCCAGCAGCCCAAAGGGGGCTTCTGGGGAATTATATAATTCACCCCTCCACTTT. As protein: CASSPKGASGELYNSPLHF. The J gene is TRBJ1-6, the V gene TRBV5-1, with 7 bases fitting TRBD1. Germline values: CDR1 SGHRS, CDR2 YFSETQ. The ends lost 4 bases at V and 4 bases at J; junction bases unmatched: 17. The CDR3 runs to 19 residues.

J is TRBJ1-1 and V is TRBV6-6; possible D gene TRBD1, 5 bases. Germline assignment: CDR1 MNHNY and CDR2 SVGAGI (reference sequence). This CDR3 region has 14 residues. Deletions cut 6 bases from V and 2 bases from J, with 13 bases between. The CDR3 loop reads CASSQGFRNTEAFF. The CDR3 nucleotides read TGTGCCAGCAGCCAGGGTTTCAGAAACACTGAAGCTTTCTTT.

The V and J genes are TRBV20-1 and TRBJ1-6; 10 bases line up with TRBD1. Trimming at V came to 6 bases and at J to 10 bases, leaving 6 bases not matched to a gene. CDR3 length: 13 amino acids. The germline V gene encodes CDR1 DFQATT and CDR2 SNEGSKA (reference sequence). For the CDR3, the DNA is TGCAGTGCCTTGGGACAGGGGTTATCACCCCTCCACTTT. Protein product: CSALGQGLSPLHF.

This clonotype came up many times. The chain recombines TRBV20-1 with TRBJ1-5; TRBD1 matches at 8 bases. Germline trimming cut 3 bases from V and 5 bases from J; bases unmatched to any gene: 12. The germline gives CDR1 DFQATT, CDR2 SNEGSKA (reference sequence). The CDR3 extends over 16 amino acids. The CDR3 loop reads CSASFGSGGVDQPQHF. In DNA form, the CDR3 reads TGCAGTGCTAGTTTTGGATCAGGGGGCGTCGATCAGCCCCAGCATTTT.

This chain joins TRBV6-2 or TRBV6-3 and TRBJ1-2; D not resolved. The CDR3 length is 12 residues. Looked up from germline, CDR1 is MNHEY and CDR2 is SVGEGT. The V gene lost 8 bases and the J gene lost 4 bases, with 11 bases spanning the gap. The CDR3, as DNA: TGTGCCAGCGCGGGCAGATTCTATGGCTACACCTTC. Protein sequence: CASAGRFYGYTF.

Worth noting for this clonotype: Just one base apart from a much larger clone, this may be a read error. This chain uses TRBV7-9 with TRBJ2-5; 9 bases agree with TRBD1. The CDR3 is 13 residues long. The germline V gene has CDR1 SEHNR and CDR2 FQNEAQ (reference sequence). With V trimmed by 4 bases and J by 7 bases, 4 bases remained unmatched. CDR3 nucleotides: TGTGCCAGCAGCTGGGGACAGGGAGGGACCCAGTACTTC. This encodes CASSWGQGGTQYF. The full variable domain, its missing parts supplied by reference TRBV7-9 and TRBJ2-5, is DTGVSQNPRHKITKRGQNVTFRCDPISEHNRLYWYRQTLGQGPEFLTYFQNEAQLEKSRLLSDRFSAERPKGSFSTLEIQRTEQGDSAMYLCASSWGQGGTQYFGPGTRLLVL.

About this clonotype itself: Because it lacks the conserved phenylalanine or tryptophan at the end, this CDR3 is likely a read error. The rearrangement links TRBV6-5 to TRBJ2-5, with D maybe TRBD1 (5 bases). The germline V gene has CDR1 MNHEY and CDR2 SVGAGI. Between the trimmed V and J ends, which lost 6 bases and 5 bases, there was a span of 16 bases. The CDR3 is 14 amino acids. The chain's CDR3 is CASSSTARKETQYL. CDR3 nucleotides: TGTGCCAGCAGCTCGACAGCAAGGAAGGAGACCCAGTACCTC.

V gene TRBV7-8 combines with J gene TRBJ1-4; D is ambiguous. Germline V gene sequence: CDR1 SGHVS, CDR2 FQNEAQ. This CDR3 has 18 residues. Trimming cost V 4 bases and J 2 bases, with 20 bases left between them. The CDR3 DNA reads as TGTGCCAGCAGCTCTCATTACATCTCGGACGGGACTAATGAAAAACTGTTTTTT. Translated, it gives CASSSHYISDGTNEKLFF.

This clonotype appeared a few times. V is TRBV4-3 and J is TRBJ1-6; D might be TRBD1 (6 bases). V gave up 8 bases and J gave up 2 bases, with 10 bases separating them. Per germline, CDR1 LGHNA and CDR2 YSLEER. The CDR3 is made up of 14 amino acids. The DNA for the CDR3 is TGCGCCAGCCGAGGGGGAACCTATAATTCACCCCTCCACTTT. Translation gives CASRGGTYNSPLHF.

The sample holds many counts of this clonotype. The rearrangement links TRBV7-2 to TRBJ2-7, with 10 bases lining up with TRBD1. V trimming: 3 bases; J trimming: 5 bases; junction bases outside the gene matches: 4. This CDR3 is 14 amino acids long. The germline V gene has CDR1 SGHTA and CDR2 FQGNSA. The CDR3 DNA follows: TGTGCCAGCAGCTTGGGGACAGGGGATGACGAGCAGTACTTC. Protein product: CASSLGTGDDEQYF.

Of note for this clonotype: A read error is possible here, since a much larger clone lies one base away. This chain joins TRBV7-2 and TRBJ1-2; D is unresolved. CDR1 SGHTA and CDR2 FQGNSA come from the germline V gene. The CDR3 has 17 residues. The V end lost 1 base, the J end lost 6 bases, and 21 bases lay between the germline ends. The CDR3 DNA reads TGTGCCAGCAGCTTAGACCCGCGAGGGATCGGGAGTGATGGCTACACCTTC. Protein: CASSLDPRGIGSDGYTF.

This clonotype was recorded at least ten times. This chain connects TRBV11-2 to TRBJ1-2; D gene unclear. Germline V CDR1 and CDR2: SGHAT, FQNNGV. The V gene lost 3 bases and the J gene lost 3 bases, with 5 bases spanning the gap. The CDR3 runs to 12 residues. The CDR3, as DNA: TGTGCCAGCAGCTTTCACGACTATGGCTACACCTTC. This codes for CASSFHDYGYTF.

This clonotype appeared a single time. V and J are TRBV10-3 and TRBJ1-2, with 8 positions matching TRBD1. V gave up 2 bases and J gave up 5 bases; unmatched junction bases: 10. Germline V lookup: CDR1 ENHRY, CDR2 SYGVKD. CDR3 length: 16 amino acids. The CDR3, as DNA: TGTGCCATCAGTGAGAAAGTGGACAGGGAGATATATGGCTACACCTTC. Translation gives CAISEKVDREIYGYTF.

This chain uses TRBV25-1 with TRBJ1-6; no clear D gene. V was pared by 3 bases and J by 0 bases, with 9 bases between. Germline CDR1 MGHDK, CDR2 SYGVNS. The CDR3 loop spans 16 amino acids. The CDR3, as DNA: TGTGCCAGCAGTGAGGCTGAGAGCTCCTATAATTCACCCCTCCACTTT. The encoded protein is CASSEAESSYNSPLHF. Full variable domain (remainder filled in from reference TRBV25-1 and TRBJ1-6): EADIYQTPRYLVIGTGKKITLECSQTMGHDKMYWYQQDPGMELHLIHYSYGVNSTEKGDLSSESTVSRIRTEHFPLTLESARPSHTSQYLCASSEAESSYNSPLHFGNGTRLTVT.

The chain couples TRBV7-3 to TRBJ2-2; TRBD2 aligns across 7 bases. The CDR3 is 14 amino acids. Germline V lookup: CDR1 SGHTA, CDR2 FQGTGA. V shed 1 base, J shed 7 bases, and the junction held 3 bases outside the gene matches. This CDR3 is CASSLSGSVGELFF. In DNA form, the CDR3 reads TGTGCCAGCAGCTTAAGCGGGAGCGTCGGGGAGCTGTTTTTT.

This chain joins TRBV7-3 and TRBJ2-6; a possible D gene is TRBD1 (6 bases). The CDR3 has 16 amino acids. V was shortened by 5 bases and J by 0 bases, with 11 bases between the two germline ends. The V gene's germline CDR1 is SGHTA and CDR2 FQGTGA. CDR3 sequence: CASSGGATSGANVLTF. CDR3 nucleotides: TGTGCCAGCAGCGGGGGCGCAACCTCTGGGGCCAACGTCCTGACTTTC.

This sequence joins TRBV7-2 and TRBJ1-2; D unresolved. Trimming left V 5 bases short and J 7 bases short, with 23 bases between. The CDR3 loop spans 16 amino acids. In germline, CDR1 is SGHTA, CDR2 FQGNSA. In nucleotides, the CDR3 is TGTGCCAGCAGCCAAGATTTGGCTATCCTTAGCCGTGGCTACACCTTC. This translates into CASSQDLAILSRGYTF.

Comments on this clonotype: The CDR3 ends on some other residue instead of the conserved phenylalanine or tryptophan, so this is likely a read error. The DNA is omitted, as the CDR3 cannot be located on it reliably, and the CDR3 follows TCRdb's listing. This chain uses TRBV13 with TRBJ1-2; the D call of TRBD1 is as the table states it, not checked on the DNA. A total of 11 residues make up the CDR3, ends included. CDR1 is PRHDT and CDR2 is FYEKMQ in the germline V gene (reference sequence). CDR3: CASRGRGSPTI.

The table lists this clonotype with a few counts. This chain links TRBV4-3 with TRBJ1-2, with D hard to call. Per germline, CDR1 LGHNA and CDR2 YSLEER. This CDR3 spans 16 amino acids. V was pared by 0 bases and J by 4 bases, with 15 bases between. This CDR3 reads CASSQDLRLEGYGYTF. The CDR3 nucleotides are TGCGCCAGCAGCCAAGATTTAAGACTCGAAGGCTATGGCTACACCTTC.